Shown below are 30 T cell receptor beta chains from a single sample sequenced in a study of monozygotic twins with inflammatory bowel disease. TCRdb reworked the 5' RACE reads into one entry per CDR3 protein, no DNA. The listing contains 93,000 or so distinct CDR3 sequences. The sequenced sample consisted of blood. The receptors were gathered from a human donor with ulcerative colitis or Crohn's disease, or a healthy co-twin of an affected twin (not recorded which).

The chain has TRBV7-8 and TRBJ2-1; TCRdb selects TRBD1, and the lack of DNA leaves this call unchecked. Germline values: CDR1 SGHVS, CDR2 FQNEAQ. This CDR3 comprises 16 residues. Here the CDR3 reads CASSAGQFTPGNEQFF. The full variable domain, rest sourced from reference TRBV7-8 and TRBJ2-1, is GAGVSQSPRYKVAKRGQDVALRCDPISGHVSLFWYQQALGQGPEFLTYFQNEAQLDKSGLPSDRFFAERPEGSVSTLKIQRTQQEDSAVYLCASSAGQFTPGNEQFFGPGTRLTVL.

The genes are TRBV11-2 and TRBJ2-5; TCRdb outputs TRBD1, but without DNA this stays unchecked. CDR1 SGHAT and CDR2 FQNNGV come from the germline V gene. The CDR3 length is 15 residues. The CDR3 protein is CASSFIPGIGETQYF.

Its frequency marks this clonotype as medium-sized. The chain is built from TRBV15 and TRBJ1-5; TCRdb proposes TRBD1, but this gene call is untestable without DNA. Germline V gene lookup returns CDR1 LNHNV and CDR2 YYDKDF (reference sequence). This CDR3 has 16 residues. The chain's CDR3 is CATSKDRTYSNQPQHF.

The chain joins TRBV27 to TRBJ2-7. The germline CDR1 and CDR2 sequences are MNHEY and SMNVEV (reference sequence). The CDR3 consists of 14 residues. The CDR3 sequence: CASSLSQGTYEQYF.

The V call is TRBV12-3 or TRBV12-4, the J call TRBJ1-6; TCRdb's D call, TRBD1, is unchecked because there is no DNA. There are 13 residues in the CDR3. CDR3 in amino acids: CASKGGANSPLHF.

The rearrangement uses TRBV19 and TRBJ1-1; the TCRdb call, TRBD1, lacks DNA for checking. The CDR3 totals 14 residues. Germline CDR1 LNHDA, CDR2 SQIVND (reference sequence). CDR3 sequence reads: CASTPGGDLHVAFF.

The chain carries TRBV7-7 and TRBJ2-5; checking the TCRdb D call of TRBD1 is not possible without DNA. The CDR3 spans 14 residues. The germline CDR1 and CDR2 sequences are SSHAT and FNYEAQ (reference sequence). The CDR3 loop is CASSPGGIQETQYF.

This sequence joins TRBV5-1 and TRBJ2-7; checking the TCRdb D call of TRBD1 is not possible without DNA. Germline loops: CDR1 SGHRS, CDR2 YFSETQ. This CDR3 region has 16 residues. The CDR3 sequence is CASSLTAGTGSNEQYF.

This chain uses TRBV12-3 or TRBV12-4 with TRBJ2-2. The CDR3 has 14 amino acids. The CDR3 region is CASSGRPRTGELFF.

The chain is built from TRBV5-1 and TRBJ2-5; TCRdb gives TRBD2 as the D gene, but with no DNA this cannot be confirmed. The CDR3 runs to 14 residues. The V gene's germline CDR1 is SGHRS and CDR2 YFSETQ. This CDR3 reads CASSRAGRETTQYF.

The chain employs TRBV19 and TRBJ2-1; TCRdb designates TRBD1, a call that cannot be tested without DNA. The CDR3 sequence is 13 residues long. From germline, CDR1 is LNHDA and CDR2 SQIVND (reference sequence). The CDR3 sequence is CASRAGGDNEQFF.

This chain joins TRBV20-1 and TRBJ2-6; TCRdb gives TRBD1 as the D gene, but with no DNA this cannot be confirmed. The CDR3 has 17 amino acids. The germline V gene encodes CDR1 DFQATT and CDR2 SNEGSKA (reference sequence). This CDR3 is CSARAYWGQSGANVLTF.

This sequence joins TRBV27 and TRBJ2-7; without DNA, the TCRdb call of TRBD1 cannot be checked. This CDR3 is 16 amino acids long. Germline loops: CDR1 MNHEY, CDR2 SMNVEV (reference sequence). CDR3 loop: CASSPSTGEVTYEQYF.

The chain carries TRBV20-1 and TRBJ2-2. The CDR3 is 14 amino acids. Germline CDR1 is DFQATT and CDR2 is SNEGSKA (reference sequence). The CDR3 loop reads CSALSLGHTGELFF.

CDR3 protein: CASSMAGLAGAGYNEQFF. V is TRBV7-2 and J is TRBJ2-1; TCRdb indicates TRBD2, and absent DNA this call remains unverified. Germline V gives CDR1 SGHTA, CDR2 FQGNSA. The CDR3 totals 18 residues.

The chain recombines TRBV5-1 with TRBJ2-2. Per the germline V gene, CDR1 is SGHRS and CDR2 is YFSETQ. The CDR3 length is 13 residues. CDR3 sequence reads: CASSWGPTGELFF. The full variable domain, completed using reference TRBV5-1 and TRBJ2-2, is KAGVTQTPRYLIKTRGQQVTLSCSPISGHRSVSWYQQTPGQGLQFLFEYFSETQRNKGNFPGRFSGRQFSNSRSEMNVSTLELGDSALYLCASSWGPTGELFFGEGSRLTVL.

The CDR3: CASSDQGLSLEQYF. The chain couples TRBV4-2 to TRBJ2-7; TCRdb lists TRBD1, though no DNA is available to test this call. Germline values: CDR1 LGHNA, CDR2 YNFKEQ. This CDR3 has 14 amino acids.

V usage is TRBV3-1 and J usage is TRBJ2-4; TCRdb's D call, TRBD1, is unchecked because there is no DNA. The CDR3 loop spans 16 amino acids. CDR1 LGHDT and CDR2 YNNKEL come from the germline V gene (reference sequence). CDR3 region: CASSQRTGGAKNIQYF.

The V gene is TRBV5-4, the J gene TRBJ1-1. This CDR3 is 13 amino acids long. From germline, CDR1 is SGHNT and CDR2 YYREEE (reference sequence). CDR3 residues: CASSLIGSSEAFF.

CDR3 region: CASSLWGTVTSTDTQYF. This rearrangement joins TRBV27 to TRBJ2-3; as DNA is missing, the TRBD1 call by TCRdb cannot be tested. This CDR3 is built from 17 residues. Germline V lookup: CDR1 MNHEY, CDR2 SMNVEV (reference sequence).

V gene TRBV3-1 combines with J gene TRBJ2-7; the TCRdb call, TRBD2, lacks DNA for checking. The CDR3 is 18 residues long. Germline V gives CDR1 LGHDT, CDR2 YNNKEL (reference sequence). The CDR3 loop reads CASSQEQGWLAGPYEQYF.

The rearrangement joins TRBV12-3 or TRBV12-4 to TRBJ1-5; as DNA is missing, the TRBD1 call by TCRdb cannot be tested. The CDR3 runs to 14 residues. The CDR3 spells CASSGGLSNQPQHF.

The CDR3 protein is CASSREQGYVNYGYTF. The gene calls are TRBV6-1 and TRBJ1-2; TCRdb names TRBD1, which stays unverified in the absence of DNA. The germline V gene encodes CDR1 MNHNS and CDR2 SASEGT. This CDR3 has 16 residues.

This chain connects TRBV20-1 to TRBJ2-7; TCRdb designates TRBD2, a call that cannot be tested without DNA. The V gene's germline CDR1 is DFQATT and CDR2 SNEGSKA (reference sequence). CDR3 length: 13 amino acids. CDR3 region: CSAGTESSYEQYF.

This chain links TRBV20-1 with TRBJ2-7; TCRdb reports TRBD1, a call that lacks DNA to check it against. Germline values: CDR1 DFQATT, CDR2 SNEGSKA (reference sequence). The CDR3 loop spans 14 amino acids. CDR3 residues: CSARVAGVIYEQYF.

The gene calls are TRBV30 and TRBJ1-3. The CDR3 covers 13 residues. CDR1 GTSNPN and CDR2 SVGIG come from the germline V gene (reference sequence). The CDR3 sequence: CAWNRPGGNTIYF.

CDR3 residues: CASSLHRGDFRGQFF. The V gene is TRBV11-3, the J gene TRBJ2-1; TCRdb reports TRBD2, a call that lacks DNA to check it against. The CDR3 extends over 15 amino acids. The V gene's germline CDR1 is SGHNT and CDR2 YENEEA.

This chain uses TRBV12-3 or TRBV12-4 with TRBJ1-1; there is no DNA to check the TCRdb D call of TRBD1. This CDR3 has 13 amino acids. The CDR3 here is CASSRDRATEAFF.

V is TRBV18 and J is TRBJ2-1. The CDR3 contains 13 residues. The germline V gene has CDR1 KGHSH and CDR2 LQKENI. The CDR3 is CASSPPGGGEQFF.

V and J are TRBV4-1 and TRBJ2-1; TCRdb's D call of TRBD1 is untestable without DNA. This CDR3 contains 14 residues. Germline V gene lookup returns CDR1 MGHRA and CDR2 YSYEKL. CDR3 sequence: CASSPIGGHDEQFF.